The 15 T cell receptor beta chains reported below all come from one sample, sequenced in a study of early T cells in non-severe SARS-CoV-2 infection. TCRdb redid the calling of the 5' RACE reads with MiXCR, one entry per CDR3 protein. Among tens of thousands of distinct CDR3 sequences listed, 5.5% to 7.5% were seen once. This specimen consisted of whole blood, obtained at baseline. Receptors originate from an adult who was a healthcare worker with PCR-confirmed SARS-CoV-2 infection or an uninfected control (not recorded which).

This clonotype was counted at least ten times. The chain has TRBV20-1 and TRBJ1-4; maybe TRBD1 (6 bases). The germline gives CDR1 DFQATT, CDR2 SNEGSKA (reference sequence). This CDR3 comprises 13 residues. Trimming took 2 bases from V and 7 from J, leaving 11 bases between them. CDR3 coding DNA: TGCAGTGCTAGATGGGGGGCAGGTGAAAAACTGTTTTTT. This encodes CSARWGAGEKLFF.

Many counts were recorded for this clonotype. This chain uses TRBV5-6 with TRBJ2-7; a possible D gene is TRBD2 (6 bases). Germline values: CDR1 SGHDT, CDR2 YYEEEE. With 2 bases removed from V and 3 bases from J, the gap between germline ends came to 12 bases. The CDR3 is made up of 14 amino acids. The CDR3 is CASSFVGEDYEQYF. CDR3 nucleotides: TGTGCCAGCAGCTTTGTGGGGGAGGACTACGAGCAGTACTTC.

In its sample, this clonotype was seen many times. V and J are TRBV5-5 and TRBJ2-7, with D perhaps TRBD1 (7 bases). Germline CDR1 reads SGHKS; CDR2 reads YYEKEE (reference sequence). The CDR3 is made up of 16 amino acids. The V end lost 4 bases, the J end lost 1 base, and 18 bases lay between the germline ends. CDR3 loop: CASSPWGGTESYEQYF. The CDR3 DNA reads TGTGCCAGCAGCCCCTGGGGCGGGACAGAATCCTACGAGCAGTACTTC.

This clonotype was counted many times. V gene TRBV20-1 combines with J gene TRBJ2-1; the D gene could be TRBD1 or TRBD2 (5 bases each). This CDR3 contains 17 residues. Germline V CDR1 and CDR2: DFQATT, SNEGSKA (reference sequence). V lost 3 bases and J 0 bases, leaving 18 bases between the germline ends. The CDR3 region has the DNA TGCAGTGCTAGCCCCCCAGGTCGGGGCCCCTCCTACAATGAGCAGTTCTTC. Encoded protein: CSASPPGRGPSYNEQFF.

This rearrangement joins TRBV18 to TRBJ2-3; possible D gene TRBD2, 6 bases. CDR1 is KGHSH and CDR2 is LQKENI in the germline V gene. The CDR3 contains 15 residues. Trimming left V 1 base short and J 3 bases short, with 11 bases between. The CDR3 spells CASSPRRVGTDTQYF. CDR3 sequence (DNA): TGTGCCAGCTCACCACGGAGGGTGGGGACAGATACGCAGTATTTT.

In this sample, this clonotype turned up many times. The gene calls are TRBV10-2 and TRBJ2-1, with a tentative D call TRBD2 (6 bases). Trimming removed 5 bases from V and 3 bases from J, with 11 bases in between. Germline lookup yields CDR1 WSHSY and CDR2 SAAADI. The CDR3 totals 14 residues. The CDR3 here is CASSPTGLYNEQFF. CDR3 DNA sequence: TGCGCCAGCAGTCCCACGGGACTCTACAATGAGCAGTTCTTC.

The rearrangement uses TRBV7-2 and TRBJ2-6, with a possible D match to TRBD2 (7 bases). CDR1 SGHTA and CDR2 FQGNSA come from the germline V gene. The CDR3 is 17 residues long. V dropped 6 bases and J dropped 0 bases, with 15 bases sitting between them. In DNA, the CDR3 is TGTGCCAGCAGGAGGGGGGGACGGTTCTCTGGGGCCAACGTCCTGACTTTC. Translating gives CASRRGGRFSGANVLTF.

This clonotype was seen at least ten times. V usage is TRBV2 and J usage is TRBJ2-4; 7 bases fit TRBD1. The CDR3 is 13 amino acids. The V gene's germline CDR1 is SNHLY and CDR2 FYNNEI. J gave up 7 bases and V 7 bases, and 7 bases lay outside the gene matches. The DNA for the CDR3 is TGTGCCAGCACTCAGGACAGGTCCAACATTCAGTACTTC. It translates to CASTQDRSNIQYF.

This clonotype was counted many times. The chain couples TRBV30 to TRBJ2-2, with D possibly matching TRBD1 (6 bases). Deletions cut 0 bases from V and 8 bases from J, with 10 bases between. This CDR3 is built from 13 residues. The V gene's germline CDR1 is GTSNPN and CDR2 SVGIG (reference sequence). CDR3 sequence: CAWSVPGAGELFF. CDR3 DNA sequence: TGTGCCTGGAGTGTACCAGGGGCTGGGGAGCTGTTTTTT.

This clonotype has a handful of counts. This chain connects TRBV28 to TRBJ2-2; 13 bases agree with TRBD2. The V and J ends lost 5 bases and 7 bases, in that order; junction bases with no gene match: 13. There are 18 residues in the CDR3. The germline gives CDR1 MDHEN, CDR2 SYDVKM. The CDR3 nucleotides are TGTGCCAGCAGTCCCTCGGTAGGACTAGCGGGAGTGGTCGGGGAGCTGTTTTTT. Its translation: CASSPSVGLAGVVGELFF.

This clonotype was counted ten times or more. CDR3 sequence (DNA): TGTGCCAGCAACTCTCCTCGGGCCTCTCATGGCTACACCTTC. Encoded protein: CASNSPRASHGYTF. The gene calls are TRBV28 and TRBJ1-2, with D unresolved. V gave up 7 bases and J gave up 6 bases, with 18 bases separating them. CDR3 length: 14 amino acids. Germline V gives CDR1 MDHEN, CDR2 SYDVKM.

This clonotype has ten or more counts. The V and J genes are TRBV4-2 and TRBJ2-2, with D tentatively TRBD2 (6 bases). The V end was cut by 0 bases, the J end by 6 bases, with 11 bases between. CDR3 length: 15 amino acids. Germline V gene lookup returns CDR1 LGHNA and CDR2 YNFKEQ. CDR3 protein: CASSQEGGAAGELFF. In DNA, the CDR3 is TGTGCCAGCAGCCAAGAAGGAGGGGCCGCCGGGGAGCTGTTTTTT.

This clonotype came up many times. The chain combines TRBV7-3 with TRBJ2-1; 14 nucleotides match TRBD2. Germline V gene lookup returns CDR1 SGHTA and CDR2 FQGTGA. The CDR3 sequence is 15 residues long. The ends lost 5 bases at V and 9 bases at J; junction bases unmatched: 6. The CDR3 nucleotides read TGTGCCAGCAGCGTGGGACTAGCGGGAGTGCCTGAGCAGTTCTTC. Its translation: CASSVGLAGVPEQFF.

This clonotype came up many times. The rearrangement links TRBV5-5 to TRBJ2-7; 13 bases line up with TRBD2. Trimming removed 0 bases from V and 3 bases from J; junction bases left unmatched: 6. CDR1 is SGHKS, CDR2 YYEKEE, per germline (reference sequence). This CDR3 has 17 residues. In nucleotides, the CDR3 is TGTGCCAGCAGCTTGGGGGGACTAGCGGGGATCAGCTACGAGCAGTACTTC. Translated: CASSLGGLAGISYEQYF.

At least ten counts were recorded for this clonotype. V and J are TRBV2 and TRBJ2-3; the D is unclear. This CDR3 has 14 residues. CDR1 is SNHLY and CDR2 is FYNNEI in the germline V gene. Trimming removed 8 bases from V and 0 bases from J, with 12 bases in between. The CDR3 DNA sequence: TGTGCCAGCGCCCTTGACTCTAGCACAGATACGCAGTATTTT. Translating it yields CASALDSSTDTQYF.